This TCR beta chain came from a study of technical replicates of blood from a few donors. Per germline, CDR1 SNHLY and CDR2 FYNNEI. V was trimmed by 2 bases and J by 5 bases, leaving 12 bases between them. The CDR3 contains 14 residues. Only in-frame clones appear in the TCRdb table, and some are missing; sequencing was by immunoSEQ multiplex PCR. The table has 75,000 to 85,000 clones, 80% to 90% seen once; the top ten hold around 4%. This clone has only a few counts. The sequence was collected from a human donor in good health. Some clones in this sample may be carry-over from other donors' samples. The gene calls are TRBV2 and TRBJ1-2, with a weak D call TRBD1 (6 bases). The source material was PBMCs. In nucleotides, the CDR3 is TGTGCCAGCAGTGAATCGTCCAGGGGATATGGCTACACCTTC. The encoded protein is CASSESSRGYGYTF.